What follows are 24 T cell receptor beta chains derived from one specimen sequenced in a study of T cell responses to AZD1222 COVID-19 vaccine. Sequencing was performed with immunoSEQ multiplex PCR; in TCRdb, only in-frame clones are kept and a portion is missing. Counted here are about 130,000 clones, about 91% occurring once; the ten biggest clones make up approximately 2.1%. The source was peripheral blood, collected on day 0 of AZD1222 vaccination. These receptors originate from an adult in good health.

This clone appeared once. As DNA, the CDR3 is TGTGCCAGCAGCTTAGGGCTTTGGGCAGGGGGACAGCTTCGGTATGGCTACACCTTC. This codes for CASSLGLWAGGQLRYGYTF. V gene TRBV7-2 combines with J gene TRBJ1-2, with TRBD1 matching over 7 bases. The CDR3 loop spans 19 amino acids. With V trimmed by 1 base and J by 5 bases, 19 bases remained unmatched. Germline CDR1 and CDR2: SGHTA and FQGNSA.

The rearrangement joins TRBV5-1 to TRBJ2-3; 14 nucleotides align to TRBD2. The J segment lost 0 bases and the V segment lost 0 bases, leaving 0 bases of the junction unmatched. Germline CDR1 reads SGHRS; CDR2 reads YFSETQ. The CDR3 consists of 17 residues. CDR3 sequence reads: CASSLGTSGGSTDTQYF. The CDR3 coding sequence is TGCGCCAGCAGCTTGGGGACTAGCGGGGGGAGCACAGATACGCAGTATTTT.

This sequence joins TRBV7-2 and TRBJ1-2; D is undetermined. Germline loops: CDR1 SGHTA, CDR2 FQGNSA. CDR3 length: 15 amino acids. The V gene lost 1 base and the J gene lost 2 bases, with 11 bases spanning the gap. DNA of the CDR3: TGTGCCAGCAGCTTAGGCTCCGGAAGGAACTATGGCTACACCTTC. Encoded protein: CASSLGSGRNYGYTF.

The chain uses TRBV4-3 and TRBJ1-4, with D unclear. The CDR3 is 15 amino acids. Germline V gene lookup returns CDR1 LGHNA and CDR2 YSLEER. Trimming removed 0 bases at V and 8 bases at J, with 13 bases between. CDR3 amino acids: CASSQEVGSREKLFF. CDR3 nucleotide sequence: TGCGCCAGCAGCCAAGAAGTTGGGAGTCGCGAAAAACTGTTTTTT.

The chain couples TRBV5-1 to TRBJ2-5, with 7 positions matching TRBD1. The CDR3 loop spans 15 amino acids. V shed 4 bases, J shed 2 bases, and the junction held 8 bases outside the gene matches. Germline CDR1 SGHRS, CDR2 YFSETQ. The chain's CDR3 is CASSAGTASQETQYF. CDR3 sequence (DNA): TGCGCCAGCAGCGCAGGGACAGCTTCACAAGAGACCCAGTACTTC.

V and J are TRBV2 and TRBJ2-5, with TRBD1 identical over 8 bases. CDR3 length: 16 residues. Germline assignment: CDR1 SNHLY and CDR2 FYNNEI. The V gene end was trimmed by 4 bases and the J gene end by 1 base; junction bases not matched to a gene: 8. The CDR3 nucleotides are TGTGCCAGCAGTGTCGTCGGACAGGGACCCCAAGAGACCCAGTACTTC. Translating gives CASSVVGQGPQETQYF.

The V call is TRBV4-1, the J call TRBJ2-1; 7 bases fit TRBD1. Germline V gene sequence: CDR1 MGHRA, CDR2 YSYEKL. V trimming: 3 bases; J trimming: 10 bases; junction bases outside the gene matches: 15. The CDR3 totals 16 residues. CDR3 amino acids: CASSHPSLRTGHEQFF. For the CDR3, the DNA is TGCGCCAGCAGCCATCCGTCCCTCCGGACAGGCCACGAGCAGTTCTTC.

The J gene is TRBJ2-5, the V gene TRBV4-3; no definite D call. With 5 bases removed from V and 2 bases from J, the gap between germline ends came to 9 bases. Germline lookup yields CDR1 LGHNA and CDR2 YSLEER. The CDR3 has 13 residues. CDR3 sequence reads: CASSLLRQETQYF. In nucleotides, the CDR3 is TGCGCCAGCAGCTTACTCAGACAAGAGACCCAGTACTTC.

This chain links TRBV10-3 with TRBJ2-3, with D tentatively TRBD1 or TRBD2 (5 bases each). This CDR3 is built from 14 residues. V was shortened by 5 bases and J by 0 bases, with 9 bases between the two germline ends. Germline CDR1 ENHRY, CDR2 SYGVKD. Here the CDR3 reads CAISRDASTDTQYF. The DNA of the CDR3 is TGTGCCATCAGTCGGGACGCTAGCACAGATACGCAGTATTTT.

This clone is a singleton in its sample. The rearrangement links TRBV4-3 to TRBJ2-3; D call uncertain. V lost 0 bases, J lost 0 bases, and 4 bases lay in between. In germline, CDR1 is LGHNA, CDR2 YSLEER. The CDR3 extends over 14 amino acids. CDR3 amino acids: CASSQDLSTDTQYF. CDR3 in DNA: TGCGCCAGCAGCCAAGATCTGAGCACAGATACGCAGTATTTT.

CDR3: CASSNHGGWYEQYF. The CDR3 DNA reads TGTGCCAGTAGTAACCATGGGGGATGGTACGAGCAGTACTTC. The gene calls are TRBV19 and TRBJ2-7, with D perhaps assigned TRBD1 or TRBD2 (5 bases each). The CDR3 has 14 amino acids. V was pared by 4 bases and J by 4 bases, with 14 bases between. Germline V gives CDR1 LNHDA, CDR2 SQIVND (reference sequence).

V usage is TRBV29-1 and J usage is TRBJ2-7; 9 bases agree with TRBD2. With 7 bases clipped from V and 5 bases from J, the junction kept 9 bases outside the gene matches. Per the germline V gene, CDR1 is SQVTM and CDR2 is ANQGSEA. This CDR3 spans 13 amino acids. This CDR3 reads CSALRGGGHEQYF. CDR3 DNA sequence: TGCAGCGCCCTGCGGGGGGGAGGACACGAGCAGTACTTC.

The rearrangement joins TRBV24-1 to TRBJ1-1; TRBD1 is a possible D gene (5 bases). The germline gives CDR1 KGHDR, CDR2 SFDVKD. The V gene lost 5 bases and the J gene lost 5 bases, with 14 bases spanning the gap. The CDR3 runs to 14 residues. For the CDR3, the DNA is TGTGCCACCAGTGGCACAGGAGAGATGACTGAAGCTTTCTTT. It translates to CATSGTGEMTEAFF.

The V gene is TRBV4-3, the J gene TRBJ1-2, with D perhaps matching TRBD1 (5 bases). Germline lookup yields CDR1 LGHNA and CDR2 YSLEER. Trimming removed 1 base from V and 5 bases from J, with 8 bases in between. The CDR3 is 13 amino acids. The CDR3 is CASSQAPGYGYTF. CDR3 in DNA: TGCGCCAGCAGCCAAGCGCCAGGGTATGGCTACACCTTC.

This sequence joins TRBV27 and TRBJ1-2; 9 bases align to TRBD1. The V gene end was trimmed by 3 bases and the J gene end by 4 bases; junction bases not matched to a gene: 6. The CDR3 is made up of 15 amino acids. CDR1 is MNHEY, CDR2 SMNVEV, per germline (reference sequence). CDR3 loop: CASSLRTGASYGYTF. The DNA for the CDR3 is TGTGCCAGCAGTTTGCGGACAGGGGCTAGCTATGGCTACACCTTC.

The chain combines TRBV6-5 with TRBJ2-7, with D tentatively TRBD2 (6 bases). CDR1 and CDR2 from the germline V gene are MNHEY and SVGAGI. CDR3 length equals 14 residues. The germline V and J ends were trimmed by 6 bases and 4 bases, with 16 bases remaining between them. CDR3 DNA: TGTGCCAGCAGCCGGGAGAGGGCAGCTTACGAGCAGTACTTC. This translates into CASSRERAAYEQYF.

This rearrangement joins TRBV7-9 to TRBJ2-7; perhaps TRBD2 as D (5 bases). V was clipped by 5 bases and J by 6 bases, with 14 bases between them. The CDR3 has 13 amino acids. CDR1 is SEHNR, CDR2 FQNEAQ, per germline (reference sequence). As DNA, the CDR3 is TGTGCCAGCAGCCCTGCGGGCGCCCTCGAGCAGTACTTC. It specifies CASSPAGALEQYF.

This chain links TRBV5-6 with TRBJ1-2; tentatively, D is TRBD1 (5 bases). CDR3 length: 13 amino acids. Per the germline V gene, CDR1 is SGHDT and CDR2 is YYEEEE. Trimming pared 0 bases from V and 14 bases from J, leaving 17 bases between. The CDR3 loop reads CASSLGGHLSRTF. In DNA, the CDR3 is TGTGCCAGCAGCTTGGGGGGCCATCTATCGAGGACCTTC.

V usage is TRBV18 and J usage is TRBJ1-5; 9 bases align to TRBD1. V lost 4 bases to trimming and J lost 6 bases; unmatched junction nucleotides: 1. The CDR3 sequence is 13 residues long. In germline, CDR1 is KGHSH, CDR2 LQKENI. CDR3 loop: CASSQQGAQPQHF. The CDR3 bases are TGTGCCAGCTCACAACAGGGGGCTCAGCCCCAGCATTTT.

J is TRBJ1-4 and V is TRBV7-9; D ambiguous. The CDR3 is 12 residues long. Germline V lookup: CDR1 SEHNR, CDR2 FQNEAQ (reference sequence). Trimming pared 5 bases from V and 8 bases from J, leaving 9 bases between. The CDR3 loop reads CASSGRVEKLFF. For the CDR3, the DNA is TGTGCCAGCAGCGGACGAGTCGAAAAACTGTTTTTT.

The chain carries TRBV3-1 (or the pseudogene TRBV3-2) and TRBJ2-3; TRBD2 matches 10 bases. The CDR3 sequence is 17 residues long. V shed 1 base and J 2 bases; nucleotides not matched to a gene: 6. The germline V gene encodes CDR1 LGHDT and CDR2 YNNKEL (reference sequence). The CDR3 DNA reads as TGTGCCAGCAGCCAAGGGGTAGCGGGGGGCTTCACAGATACGCAGTATTTT. The encoded protein is CASSQGVAGGFTDTQYF.

This clone was observed once. The gene calls are TRBV15 and TRBJ2-7; no definite D call. Trimming took 4 bases from V and 3 from J, leaving 16 bases between them. The CDR3 contains 15 residues. Germline CDR1 reads LNHNV; CDR2 reads YYDKDF (reference sequence). The CDR3 loop reads CATSNRVAGDYEQYF. In DNA form, the CDR3 reads TGTGCCACCAGCAACAGAGTGGCCGGAGACTACGAGCAGTACTTC.

This chain connects TRBV11-2 to TRBJ2-1; tentatively, D is TRBD2 (5 bases). Germline assignment: CDR1 SGHAT and CDR2 FQNNGV. This CDR3 spans 12 amino acids. V shed 3 bases and J shed 8 bases, with 8 bases lying between them. In DNA form, the CDR3 reads TGTGCCAGCAGCTTCGGGGTCGATGAGCAGTTCTTC. As protein: CASSFGVDEQFF.

The chain carries TRBV14 and TRBJ2-7; D is uncertain. V was pared by 5 bases and J by 0 bases, with 5 bases between. Germline CDR1 SGHDN, CDR2 FVKESK. This CDR3 is 12 amino acids long. This CDR3 reads CASSASSYEQYF. The CDR3 DNA is TGTGCCAGCAGCGCGAGCTCCTACGAGCAGTACTTC.